One and the same sample provided the 22 T cell receptor beta chains below, sequenced in a study of blood T cells in healthy people across ages. A second roughly 6 to 11 cycle PCR used barcoded and J-beta primers. TCRdb ran MiXCR on the 5' RACE reads and lists one entry per CDR3 protein. The sample consists of approximately 760,000 distinct CDR3 sequences, 20% to 25% of them appearing once. Another study also made use of these data, one on T cells of mothers and their children.

Sequencing was carried out using blood. The receptors come from a boy between 10 and 17 years old in good health.

This clonotype has a handful of counts. The rearrangement links TRBV20-1 to TRBJ1-5; 9 nucleotides match TRBD1. Germline V gene sequence: CDR1 DFQATT, CDR2 SNEGSKA (reference sequence). V shed 6 bases, J shed 4 bases, and the junction held 7 bases outside the gene matches. The CDR3 runs to 14 residues. CDR3 nucleotides: TGCAGTGCCAACGGAGGGACAGGGAATCAGCCCCAGCATTTT. Its translation: CSANGGTGNQPQHF.

This chain links TRBV25-1 with TRBJ2-3, with a possible D match to TRBD2 (5 bases). The CDR3 sequence is 12 residues long. Trimming pared 6 bases from V and 3 bases from J, leaving 7 bases between. CDR1 is MGHDK and CDR2 is SYGVNS in the germline V gene. The CDR3 loop reads CASRGVTDTQYF. The CDR3 nucleotides are TGTGCCAGCAGGGGAGTGACAGATACGCAGTATTTT.

V gene TRBV6-5 combines with J gene TRBJ1-2; 7 bases line up with TRBD1. Germline V gene lookup returns CDR1 MNHEY and CDR2 SVGAGI. The CDR3 is made up of 12 amino acids. V lost 4 bases and J lost 6; bases outside the gene matches: 2. CDR3 region: CASSLQGHGYTF. As DNA, the CDR3 is TGTGCCAGCAGTTTACAGGGGCATGGCTACACCTTC.

About this clonotype itself: Mismatch with germline at one junction end may stem from a read error. The chain combines TRBV10-3 with TRBJ2-3, with D possibly being TRBD2 (5 bases). This CDR3 comprises 13 residues. Germline V gives CDR1 ENHRY, CDR2 SYGVKD. DNA of the CDR3: TGTGCCACCAGTGACCTAACTAGTCCACCGCAGTATTTT. Its translation: CATSDLTSPPQYF.

This rearrangement joins TRBV10-3 to TRBJ2-4, with a possible D match to TRBD2 (5 bases). Looked up from germline, CDR1 is ENHRY and CDR2 is SYGVKD. The CDR3 runs 14 residues. The V gene lost 10 bases and the J gene lost 6 bases, with 19 bases spanning the gap. CDR3 nucleotides: TGTGCCACCAGAGGGTTCCAGACCCCAAACATTCAGTACTTC. Its protein is CATRGFQTPNIQYF.

The chain has TRBV7-2 and TRBJ2-7; D may be TRBD1 (6 bases). V was clipped by 2 bases and J by 1 base, with 15 bases between them. Germline assignment: CDR1 SGHTA and CDR2 FQGNSA. CDR3 length: 16 amino acids. Written as DNA, the CDR3 is TGTGCCAGCAGCTTACCTCATGACAGGTTGTCCTACGAGCAGTACTTC. Translation gives CASSLPHDRLSYEQYF.

This clonotype was detected a few times. V gene TRBV29-1 combines with J gene TRBJ2-1; 9 bases map to TRBD2. The CDR3 is 14 residues long. Germline trimming cut 3 bases from V and 3 bases from J; bases unmatched to any gene: 3. CDR1 and CDR2 (germline): SQVTM, ANQGSEA. The CDR3 DNA is TGCAGCGTTGAGCGGGAGGGAATCTACAATGAGCAGTTCTTC. This translates into CSVEREGIYNEQFF.

This chain's CDR3 is CASSLYRNQPQHF. CDR3 nucleotide sequence: TGTGCCAGCAGCTTATACCGCAATCAGCCCCAGCATTTT. V usage is TRBV7-2 and J usage is TRBJ1-5; D remains ambiguous. The CDR3 is made up of 13 amino acids. V lost 2 bases to trimming and J lost 2 bases, with 4 bases between them. Germline values: CDR1 SGHTA, CDR2 FQGNSA.

This clonotype was seen only a few times. A junction end diverges from the germline sequence, so it may reflect a read error. The chain combines TRBV7-7 with TRBJ2-1; TRBD1 agrees at 8 bases. There are 12 residues in the CDR3. Germline lookup yields CDR1 SSHAT and CDR2 FNYEAQ (reference sequence). The CDR3 is CASSSGQGPQFF. CDR3 DNA: TGTGCTAGCAGCTCAGGACAGGGACCGCAGTTCTTC. The complete variable domain, with remaining parts taken from reference TRBV7-7 and TRBJ2-1, reads GAGVSQSPRYKVTKRGQDVTLRCDPISSHATLYWYQQALGQGPEFLTYFNYEAQPDKSGLPSDRFSAERPEGSISTLTIQRTEQRDSAMYRCASSSGQGPQFFGPGTRLTVL.

CDR3 in DNA: TGTGCCAGCAGCTTTTATAGCGGGAGTGGCGATGAGCAGTTCTTC. This codes for CASSFYSGSGDEQFF. The chain employs TRBV7-2 and TRBJ2-1, with 9 bases aligning to TRBD2. The V gene's germline CDR1 is SGHTA and CDR2 FQGNSA. Trimming cost V 3 bases and J 8 bases; bases outside gene matches: 8. This CDR3 has 15 residues.

A few counts support this clonotype. This chain connects TRBV3-1 to TRBJ1-2; D not certain. Trimming took 0 bases from V and 5 from J, leaving 16 bases between them. Looked up from germline, CDR1 is LGHDT and CDR2 is YNNKEL (reference sequence). The CDR3 spans 16 residues. CDR3 nucleotide sequence: TGTGCCAGCAGCCAAGATCGAGACGGTTTTCGGTATGGCTACACCTTC. Amino acid sequence: CASSQDRDGFRYGYTF.

Notes on this clonotype: The germline gene is not matched at one end of the junction; a read error may be the cause. The J gene is TRBJ1-1, the V gene TRBV7-9; TRBD1 is a possible D gene (6 bases). The germline CDR1 and CDR2 sequences are SEHNR and FQNEAQ (reference sequence). CDR3 length equals 17 residues. In DNA, the CDR3 is TGTGCCAGCAGCTTAAGGACAGATTTGGCGGAGAACACCGAAGCTTTCTTT. This encodes CASSLRTDLAENTEAFF.

The sample holds a few counts of this clonotype. The V and J genes are TRBV6-6 and TRBJ2-3, with D tentatively TRBD2 (6 bases). The CDR3 length is 16 residues. Germline-derived CDR1 and CDR2 are MNHNY and SVGAGI (reference sequence). V lost 2 bases and J lost 2, with 14 bases in between. Here the CDR3 DNA reads TGTGCCAGCAGTTACGGGCGGGGAGTCCTCACAGATACGCAGTATTTT. Protein product: CASSYGRGVLTDTQYF.

In its sample, this clonotype was seen a few times. This rearrangement joins TRBV24-1 to TRBJ1-2; TRBD1 is a possible D gene (5 bases). From germline, CDR1 is KGHDR and CDR2 SFDVKD. The ends were cut back, 5 bases at V and 6 bases at J, with 21 bases in the middle. The CDR3 has 16 residues. The DNA for the CDR3 is TGTGCCACCAGTGGTATAGGGGCCAGCTTTTCGGATGGCTACACCTTC. It encodes CATSGIGASFSDGYTF.

This rearrangement joins TRBV2 to TRBJ2-5; TRBD1 matches 7 bases. The DNA matches TRBJ2-7 better at its end, which makes the J call doubtful. The CDR3 spans 16 residues. Germline V gene sequence: CDR1 SNHLY, CDR2 FYNNEI. CDR3 region: CASSEAPWTGTYEQYF. For the CDR3, the DNA is TGTGCCAGCAGTGAAGCGCCCTGGACAGGTACCTACGAGCAGTACTTC.

In this sample, this clonotype turned up a few times. The chain employs TRBV11-2 and TRBJ1-1; no clear D gene. V dropped 2 bases and J dropped 6 bases, with 7 bases sitting between them. This CDR3 has 12 residues. Germline CDR1 reads SGHAT; CDR2 reads FQNNGV. The CDR3 nucleotides are TGTGCCAGCAGCTTAAGCACCTCTGAAGCTTTCTTT. This codes for CASSLSTSEAFF.

The V gene is TRBV20-1, the J gene TRBJ1-5; tentatively, D is TRBD1 (5 bases). V was trimmed by 0 bases and J by 3 bases, leaving 15 bases between them. This CDR3 is built from 16 residues. Germline CDR1 and CDR2: DFQATT and SNEGSKA (reference sequence). DNA of the CDR3: TGCAGTGCTAGAGACCACTTGAGGGGTCTCAATCAGCCCCAGCATTTT. Translation: CSARDHLRGLNQPQHF.

The chain joins TRBV29-1 to TRBJ2-7, with 8 positions matching TRBD2. There are 16 residues in the CDR3. The junction had 14 bases not matched to a gene; V was cut back by 5 bases and J by 2 bases. Germline-derived CDR1 and CDR2 are SQVTM and ANQGSEA. CDR3 nucleotide sequence: TGCAGCGTTAGGGCCTCCGCGACGGGAGGGCCCTACGAGCAGTACTTC. Its protein is CSVRASATGGPYEQYF.

This clonotype has only a few counts. Germline and junction disagree at one end, which may indicate a read error. J is TRBJ2-5 and V is TRBV29-1; possibly TRBD1 for D (5 bases). The CDR3 runs to 11 residues. In germline, CDR1 is SQVTM, CDR2 ANQGSEA. CDR3 sequence reads: CSVEDWQGIGF. The CDR3 DNA reads as TGCAGCGTTGAAGATTGGCAGGGAATAGGTTTC. The entire variable domain, with the rest obtained from reference TRBV29-1 and TRBJ2-5, is as follows: SAVISQKPSRDICQRGTSLTIQCQVDSQVTMMFWYRQQPGQSLTLIATANQGSEATYESGFVIDKFPISRPNLTFSTLTVSNMSPEDSSIYLCSVEDWQGIGFGPGTRLLVL.

This clonotype turned up a few times. The rearrangement uses TRBV7-6 and TRBJ2-1; 9 bases fit TRBD1. Germline assignment: CDR1 SGHVS and CDR2 FNYEAQ. The CDR3 has 14 amino acids. The J segment lost 8 bases and the V segment lost 5 bases, leaving 7 bases of the junction unmatched. The CDR3 nucleotides are TGTGCCAGCAGCGCGGGACAGGGTGGCGATGAGCAGTTCTTC. Protein: CASSAGQGGDEQFF.

Only a few counts were recorded for this clonotype. The chain uses TRBV14 and TRBJ2-1; D gene ambiguous. Germline CDR1 is SGHDN and CDR2 is FVKESK. Trimming took 4 bases from V and 4 from J, leaving 14 bases between them. The CDR3 contains 15 residues. The CDR3 spells CASSPRPQPYNEQFF. CDR3 in DNA: TGTGCCAGCAGCCCCCGCCCGCAACCTTACAATGAGCAGTTCTTC.

This clonotype has just a few counts. The chain is built from TRBV11-3 and TRBJ2-3, with 7 bases aligning to TRBD2. The CDR3 sequence is 20 residues long. Unmatched junction bases numbered 26, after V lost 4 bases and J lost 7 bases. Germline V lookup: CDR1 SGHNT, CDR2 YENEEA. The CDR3 protein is CASSSPLLTSPSLARYTQYF. The CDR3 DNA reads TGTGCCAGCAGCTCCCCTCTCTTGACTAGCCCCAGCTTAGCAAGATATACGCAGTATTTT.